This TCR beta chain originates from a study of CD8 T cells in ankylosing spondylitis. This clonotype was seen ten or more times. Germline V gene sequence: CDR1 SGHNT, CDR2 YYREEE (reference sequence). CDR3 length equals 15 residues. V trimming: 3 bases; J trimming: 5 bases; junction bases outside the gene matches: 8. TCRdb independently ran MiXCR on the 5' RACE reads; one entry per CDR3 protein. This sample has about 140,000 distinct CDR3 sequences, with 7% to 9% found just once. Sequencing input: synovial fluid, either unsorted or a sorted T cell fraction (not recorded which). The source is a male donor with ankylosing spondylitis. The chain combines TRBV5-4 with TRBJ2-1, with 7 nucleotides matching TRBD2. CDR3 in amino acids: CASSSYLAANNEQFF. For the CDR3, the DNA is TGTGCCAGCAGCTCCTATCTAGCGGCTAACAATGAGCAGTTCTTC.